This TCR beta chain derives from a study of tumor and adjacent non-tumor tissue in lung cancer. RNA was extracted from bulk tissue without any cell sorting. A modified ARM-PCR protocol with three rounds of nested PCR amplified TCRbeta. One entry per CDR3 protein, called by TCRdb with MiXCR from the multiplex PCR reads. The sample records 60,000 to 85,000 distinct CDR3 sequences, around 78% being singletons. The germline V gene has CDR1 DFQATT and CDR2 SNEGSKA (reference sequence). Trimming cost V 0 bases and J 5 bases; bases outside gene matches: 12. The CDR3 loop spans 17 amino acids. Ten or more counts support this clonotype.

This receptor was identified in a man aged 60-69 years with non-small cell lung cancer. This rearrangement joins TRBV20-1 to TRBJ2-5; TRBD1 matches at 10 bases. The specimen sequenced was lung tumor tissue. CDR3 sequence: CSARDLWGQGRRETQYF. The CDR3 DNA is TGCAGTGCTAGAGATCTTTGGGGACAGGGGAGGCGGGAGACCCAGTACTTC.